Sequencing of this TCR beta chain was carried out in a study of shared T cell receptors in the human thymus. Produced via immunoSEQ multiplex PCR; TCRdb's table is partial and in-frame only. Among roughly 500,000 clones, around 78% were seen once, and the ten largest hold more than 0.01%. This clone has more than one count but fewer than ten. J was trimmed by 3 bases and V by 3 bases; bases with no gene match: 1. Germline CDR1 is ENHRY and CDR2 is SYGVKD. The CDR3 loop spans 13 amino acids. Another study also made use of these data, one on human thymus T cells. That publication notes: Resections removed during corrective heart surgery provided the thymus tissue used. Thymic and blood repertoires showed apparently biased V and J gene usage.

This sequence joins TRBV10-3 and TRBJ1-1; 7 bases align to TRBD1. The TCR originated in a boy less than two years old with a congenital heart defect. The sequenced sample consisted of thymocytes. CDR3 loop: CAISEGGDTEAFF. The CDR3 region has the DNA TGTGCCATCAGTGAAGGGGGCGACACTGAAGCTTTCTTT.